The 20 T cell receptor beta chains given below trace back to one sample, sequenced in a study of cytomegalovirus exposure and HLA in healthy donors (dated by TCRdb to about 2017). Libraries were built with the immunoSEQ multiplex PCR assay. A mixture of 60 forward primers for TCR Vbeta segments and 13 reverse primers for TCR Jbeta segments was used in the multiplex PCR. The table was pulled from immuneACCESS by TCRdb, which kept in-frame rearrangements only. Such tables lose some clones; where checked, under half of the loss comes from unresolved V genes, and the rest has no known cause. The sample table contains under 45,000 clones; only one count was recorded for 60% to 80% of them. About 1.5% of the sample is in the top ten clones. The sequencing input was PBMCs. The receptor set was obtained from a man under 40 in good health and CMV-seronegative.

The genes are TRBV6-6 and TRBJ2-3; D is unclear. From germline, CDR1 is MNHNY and CDR2 SVGAGI (reference sequence). The CDR3 runs 12 residues. V lost 2 bases, J lost 4 bases, and 4 bases lay in between. The CDR3: CASSYGPDTQYF. DNA for the CDR3: TGTGCCAGCAGTTACGGGCCAGATACGCAGTATTTT.

The chain joins TRBV11-2 to TRBJ1-3, with D perhaps matching TRBD1 (6 bases). This CDR3 comprises 16 residues. The germline CDR1 and CDR2 sequences are SGHAT and FQNNGV. Trimming took off 1 base at V and 4 bases at J, with 14 bases between the two ends. CDR3 residues: CASSLVRGARGNTIYF. For the CDR3, the DNA is TGTGCCAGCAGCTTAGTTCGGGGGGCTCGCGGAAACACCATATATTTT.

The chain uses TRBV18 and TRBJ2-7; D not certain. The germline V gene encodes CDR1 KGHSH and CDR2 LQKENI. The germline V and J ends were trimmed by 1 base and 1 base, with 8 bases remaining between them. This CDR3 region has 14 residues. CDR3 in DNA: TGTGCCAGCTCACCACTCCCCGTTTCCTACGAGCAGTACTTC. It specifies CASSPLPVSYEQYF.

V gene TRBV27 combines with J gene TRBJ2-1; 11 bases map to TRBD2. Looked up from germline, CDR1 is MNHEY and CDR2 is SMNVEV (reference sequence). The V segment lost 2 bases and the J segment 8 bases; nucleotides outside the gene matches: 5. This CDR3 is built from 15 residues. DNA for the CDR3: TGTGCCAGCAGTTTAGAGACTAGCGGGACCTATGAGCAGTTCTTC. Protein: CASSLETSGTYEQFF.

The chain has TRBV2 and TRBJ2-5; TRBD2 is a possible D gene (5 bases). Germline assignment: CDR1 SNHLY and CDR2 FYNNEI. This CDR3 spans 14 amino acids. Trimming pared 1 base from V and 1 base from J, leaving 7 bases between. CDR3 loop: CASSEGGIQETQYF. In DNA form, the CDR3 reads TGTGCCAGCAGTGAAGGAGGGATCCAAGAGACCCAGTACTTC.

The J gene is TRBJ1-2, the V gene TRBV7-9; 8 bases line up with TRBD1. In germline, CDR1 is SEHNR, CDR2 FQNEAQ (reference sequence). With 1 base clipped from V and 4 bases from J, the junction kept 8 bases outside the gene matches. This CDR3 has 16 residues. Written as DNA, the CDR3 is TGTGCCAGCAGCTTAGGAGCAGGGGGCCTTAGCTATGGCTACACCTTC. Amino acids: CASSLGAGGLSYGYTF.

J is TRBJ1-6 and V is TRBV4-3, with D perhaps TRBD1 (6 bases). V was trimmed by 3 bases and J by 0 bases, leaving 9 bases between them. Germline V gives CDR1 LGHNA, CDR2 YSLEER. CDR3 length equals 16 residues. The CDR3 nucleotides are TGCGCCAGCAGCCAGGACAGCAGCTCCTATAATTCACCCCTCCACTTT. Its protein product is CASSQDSSSYNSPLHF.

The chain uses TRBV18 and TRBJ1-2; D is unclear. CDR3 size: 13 residues. The V end lost 0 bases, the J end lost 10 bases, and 12 bases lay between the germline ends. Germline CDR1 and CDR2: KGHSH and LQKENI. In nucleotides, the CDR3 is TGTGCCAGCTCACCACCGAACGGGGTGGACTACACCTTC. This gives the protein CASSPPNGVDYTF.

The CDR3 reads CASSFRDRGWETQYF. The DNA of the CDR3 is TGTGCCAGCAGCTTCCGGGACAGGGGATGGGAGACCCAGTACTTC. The chain has TRBV7-9 and TRBJ2-5; 10 bases are a match to TRBD1. The germline gives CDR1 SEHNR, CDR2 FQNEAQ (reference sequence). CDR3 length: 15 residues. V dropped 3 bases and J dropped 5; count of bases not matched to a gene: 6.

In this sample, this clone turned up a few times. The chain couples TRBV10-3 to TRBJ2-7; TRBD1 agrees at 9 bases. The germline CDR1 and CDR2 sequences are ENHRY and SYGVKD. V lost 11 bases to trimming and J lost 2 bases; unmatched junction nucleotides: 13. The CDR3 contains 15 residues. The CDR3 nucleotides are TGTGCCGCGCAGCGTGGGGGACAGGGAACCTACGAGCAGTACTTC. Protein: CAAQRGGQGTYEQYF.

V is TRBV15 and J is TRBJ1-6; perhaps TRBD1 as D (5 bases). Germline CDR1 LNHNV, CDR2 YYDKDF (reference sequence). Trimming took 0 bases from V and 6 from J, leaving 9 bases between them. There are 15 residues in the CDR3. Here the CDR3 DNA reads TGTGCCACCAGCAGAGACAGGGTGCCTAATTCACCCCTCCACTTT. Its protein is CATSRDRVPNSPLHF.

This chain joins TRBV7-2 and TRBJ2-5; D is unresolved. V was cut by 6 bases and J by 4 bases, with 9 bases left in between. Germline V gives CDR1 SGHTA, CDR2 FQGNSA. CDR3 length equals 12 residues. CDR3 residues: CASSYDRETQYF. The CDR3 DNA sequence: TGTGCCAGCAGTTATGATAGAGAGACCCAGTACTTC. Supplemented by reference TRBV7-2 and TRBJ2-5, the full variable domain reads GAGVSQSPSNKVTEKGKDVELRCDPISGHTALYWYRQSLGQGLEFLIYFQGNSAPDKSGLPSDRFSAERTGGSVSTLTIQRTQQEDSAVYLCASSYDRETQYFGPGTRLLVL.

This clone has just a few counts. The V and J genes are TRBV6-5 and TRBJ1-3, with D hard to call. V lost 6 bases and J 1 base, leaving 10 bases between the germline ends. This CDR3 spans 14 amino acids. Germline V gene lookup returns CDR1 MNHEY and CDR2 SVGAGI. The CDR3 DNA reads as TGTGCCAGCAGGCCCGGTCTTTCTGGAAACACCATATATTTT. Its protein product is CASRPGLSGNTIYF.

In DNA, the CDR3 is TGTGCCAGTAGTACGTCTAGCCTATACTACGAGCAGTACTTC. Protein sequence: CASSTSSLYYEQYF. V usage is TRBV19 and J usage is TRBJ2-7; TRBD2 is a possible D gene (5 bases). CDR1 is LNHDA, CDR2 SQIVND, per germline (reference sequence). The CDR3 consists of 14 residues. Trimming took off 4 bases at V and 3 bases at J, with 13 bases between the two ends.

V and J are TRBV7-9 and TRBJ1-4; D not certain. This CDR3 comprises 14 residues. Germline V gene sequence: CDR1 SEHNR, CDR2 FQNEAQ (reference sequence). The V end was cut by 0 bases, the J end by 6 bases, with 8 bases between. For the CDR3, the DNA is TGTGCCAGCAGCTTAGCGCGGGATCATGAAAAACTGTTTTTT. It specifies CASSLARDHEKLFF.

The chain has TRBV19 and TRBJ2-3, with a tentative D call TRBD2 (7 bases). The CDR3 length is 18 residues. Germline V gene lookup returns CDR1 LNHDA and CDR2 SQIVND (reference sequence). The V and J ends lost 3 bases and 0 bases respectively, with 19 bases between them. DNA of the CDR3: TGTGCCAGTAGTATTCTTCGTGAGGCGGGGGCTAGCACAGATACGCAGTATTTT. Amino acid sequence: CASSILREAGASTDTQYF.

For this clone: The junction differs from germline at one of its ends, possibly a read error. The chain carries TRBV4-1 and TRBJ2-3; TRBD2 matches 7 bases. Germline V gene sequence: CDR1 MGHRA, CDR2 YSYEKL. This CDR3 spans 18 amino acids. CDR3 in amino acids: CASRQDVASGASTDTQYF. Here the CDR3 DNA reads TGCGCCAGCAGACAAGATGTGGCTAGCGGCGCTAGCACAGATACGCAGTATTTT.

This chain uses TRBV27 with TRBJ1-5; the D gene is possibly TRBD1 (6 bases). Trimming left V 2 bases short and J 7 bases short, with 9 bases between. This CDR3 comprises 13 residues. Germline lookup yields CDR1 MNHEY and CDR2 SMNVEV (reference sequence). The CDR3 nucleotides are TGTGCCAGCAGTTTACGTAGGGGGCAGCCCCAGCATTTT. Its translation is CASSLRRGQPQHF.

The CDR3 loop is CATSRDPGTGGVGRTQYF. DNA of the CDR3: TGTGCCACCAGCAGAGATCCGGGGACAGGCGGGGTCGGTCGGACCCAGTACTTC. The chain joins TRBV15 to TRBJ2-5; 8 bases are shared with TRBD1. V lost 0 bases, J lost 7 bases, and 16 bases stayed unmatched. CDR3 size: 18 residues. Germline-derived CDR1 and CDR2 are LNHNV and YYDKDF (reference sequence).

The chain combines TRBV7-9 with TRBJ1-1; possible D gene TRBD1, 5 bases. The CDR3 runs 15 residues. V was clipped by 5 bases and J by 4 bases, with 17 bases between them. The germline V gene encodes CDR1 SEHNR and CDR2 FQNEAQ (reference sequence). CDR3 in DNA: TGTGCCAGCAGCCAAACCGGCAGGGTGATCACTGAAGCTTTCTTT. Amino acid sequence: CASSQTGRVITEAFF.